The TCR beta chain under discussion was sequenced for a study of metastatic and nonmetastatic thyroid tumors. About the research overall: From malignant and benign thyroid patients, repertoires in blood and in tumor or nodule tissue were compared.

This clone has ten or more counts. Its antigen is currently unknown. Whole-study results and caveats: Malignant thyroid tumors reportedly exceeded benign nodules significantly in TCR beta diversity, with the difference appearing in blood and tumor.

All patients were treatment-naive before thyroid surgery. The V gene's germline CDR1 is LNHDA and CDR2 SQIVND (reference sequence). Trimming pared 4 bases from V and 0 bases from J, leaving 7 bases between. CDR3 length equals 14 residues. TCRdb re-called clones via MiXCR from the PCR reads. The data contain about 22,000 clones, about a sixth of them singletons. The sequence derives from a male donor with papillary thyroid cancer or a benign thyroid nodule (not recorded which). Some clones in this sample may be carry-over from other donors' samples. The chain couples TRBV19 to TRBJ1-3; D ambiguous. Material for sequencing was blood. The CDR3 DNA sequence: TGTGCCAGTAGTAGCAGCTACTCTGGAAACACCATATATTTT. Translation gives CASSSSYSGNTIYF.